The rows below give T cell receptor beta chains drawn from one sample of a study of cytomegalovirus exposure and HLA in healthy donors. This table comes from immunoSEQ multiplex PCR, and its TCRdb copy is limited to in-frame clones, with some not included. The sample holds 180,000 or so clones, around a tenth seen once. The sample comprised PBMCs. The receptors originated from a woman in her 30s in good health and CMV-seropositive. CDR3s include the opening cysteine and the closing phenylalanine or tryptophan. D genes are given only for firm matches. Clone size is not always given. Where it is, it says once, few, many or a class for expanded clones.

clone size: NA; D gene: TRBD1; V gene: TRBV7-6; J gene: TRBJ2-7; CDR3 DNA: TGTGCCAGCAGCCCCGGGACAGGGCTAACCTACGAGCAGTACTTC; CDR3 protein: CASSPGTGLTYEQYF
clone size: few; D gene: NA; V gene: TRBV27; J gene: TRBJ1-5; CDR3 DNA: TGTGCCAGCAGTTGGAGGGATTCTCAGCCCCAGCATTTT; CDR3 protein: CASSWRDSQPQHF
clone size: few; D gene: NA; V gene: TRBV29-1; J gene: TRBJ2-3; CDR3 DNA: TGCAGCGTCTGGGGGGAGGGCACAGATACGCAGTATTTT; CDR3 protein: CSVWGEGTDTQYF
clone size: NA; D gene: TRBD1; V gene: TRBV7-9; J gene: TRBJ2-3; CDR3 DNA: TGTGCCAGCAGCCCCCCGGGACAGCATACGCAGTATTTT; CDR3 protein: CASSPPGQHTQYF
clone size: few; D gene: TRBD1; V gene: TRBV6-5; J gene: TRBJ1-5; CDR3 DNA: TGTGCCAGCCGGGGACAGGGTCGTAATCAGCCCCAGCATTTT; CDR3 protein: CASRGQGRNQPQHF
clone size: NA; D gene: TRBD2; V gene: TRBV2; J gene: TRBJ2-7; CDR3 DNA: TGTGCCACCTTAGCGGGAGGAGAGAGGACCTACGAGCAGTACTTC; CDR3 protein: CATLAGGERTYEQYF
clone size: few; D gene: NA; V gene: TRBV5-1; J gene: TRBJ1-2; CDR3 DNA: TGCGCCAGCACTGAGTCGACAGGCCCCTACGGCTACACCTTC; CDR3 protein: CASTESTGPYGYTF
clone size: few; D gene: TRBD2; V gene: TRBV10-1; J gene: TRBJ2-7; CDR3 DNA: TGCGCCAGCAGTGCCGGACTAGCGGGAGAAGGTGAGCAGTACTTC; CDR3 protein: CASSAGLAGEGEQYF
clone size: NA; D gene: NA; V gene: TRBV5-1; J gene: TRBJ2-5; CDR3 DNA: TGCGCCAGCAGCGTACTGGGGACGGAGGGAGAGACCCAGTACTTC; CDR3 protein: CASSVLGTEGETQYF
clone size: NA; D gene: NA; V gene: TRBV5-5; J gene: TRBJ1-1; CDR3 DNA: TGTGCCAGCAGCTTCTGGGACTCAAACACTGAAGCTTTCTTT; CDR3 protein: CASSFWDSNTEAFF
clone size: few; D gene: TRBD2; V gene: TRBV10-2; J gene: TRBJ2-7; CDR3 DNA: TGCGCCACCGTGGGGATGGGTGGTAGCGGGACTTACGAGCAGTACTTC; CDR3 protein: CATVGMGGSGTYEQYF
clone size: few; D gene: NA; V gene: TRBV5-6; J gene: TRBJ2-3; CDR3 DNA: TGTGCCAGCAGCTTCAAGGGGATGGGAGGATTCACAGATACGCAGTATTTT; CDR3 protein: CASSFKGMGGFTDTQYF
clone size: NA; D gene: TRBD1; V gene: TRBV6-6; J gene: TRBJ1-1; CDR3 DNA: TGTGCCAGCAGTTACTCGAGGGACAGGGGGTATACTGAAGCTTTCTTT; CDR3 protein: CASSYSRDRGYTEAFF
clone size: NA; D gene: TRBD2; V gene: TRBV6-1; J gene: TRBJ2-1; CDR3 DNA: TGTGCCAGCAGTGAAGCTACTAGCGCCCTCTACAATGAGCAGTTCTTC; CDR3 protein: CASSEATSALYNEQFF
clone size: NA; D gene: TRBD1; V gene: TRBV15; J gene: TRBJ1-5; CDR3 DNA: TGTGCCACCAGCAAGGACAGGAGCAATCAGCCCCAGCATTTT; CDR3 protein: CATSKDRSNQPQHF